This T cell receptor beta chain comes out of a study of cytomegalovirus exposure and HLA in healthy donors. The study's findings and limits: Among donors in an Asian-associated ancestry cluster, a later analysis reportedly found fewer N-insertions than the roughly 730-donor mean. For most TCR beta V segments, an earlier analysis put the productive rate at about 87% or about 30% of the time. In a later analysis, across HLA loci, associated TCR counts were highest for DRB1, lowest for HLA-C.

Worth noting for this clone: Its cognate antigen is unknown.

The PCR had 60 Vbeta and 13 Jbeta primers. The assay was immunoSEQ multiplex PCR, and TCRdb's table has in-frame clones only and misses some. The repertoire table contains around 26,000 clones. This CDR3 region has 14 residues. The germline CDR1 and CDR2 sequences are SGHRS and YFSETQ. V was trimmed by 1 base and J by 0 bases, leaving 7 bases between them. The source is a male donor in good health and CMV-seropositive. The rearrangement links TRBV5-1 to TRBJ1-1; D unresolved. The specimen was PBMCs. The DNA for the CDR3 is TGCGCCAGCAGCTTGACAGATCTGAACACTGAAGCTTTCTTT. Protein sequence: CASSLTDLNTEAFF.